Below are 32 T cell receptor beta chains sequenced from a single sample in a study of shared clonotypes between healthy human individuals. TCRdb keeps only in-frame clones here, not all; method: immunoSEQ multiplex PCR. The table includes roughly 2,500,000 clones, over 85% detected once. The specimen sequenced was naive CD4+ T cells from PBMCs. Subset in this sample: CD45RA+ positively selected. These receptor sequences come from a man younger than 35 in good health. Some clones in this sample may be carry-over from other donors' samples.

This chain joins TRBV18 and TRBJ2-5; 9 bases match TRBD1. The tail of the sequence fits TRBJ2-7 better, so the J call may be wrong. The CDR3 is 14 amino acids. Germline CDR1 is KGHSH and CDR2 is LQKENI. The CDR3 region has the DNA TGTGCCAGCTCACCCCTGGGACAGGGCTACGAGCAGTACTTC. Translation gives CASSPLGQGYEQYF.

The chain is built from TRBV4-3 and TRBJ2-7, with unresolved D. Germline V gives CDR1 LGHNA, CDR2 YSLEER. The CDR3 runs 16 residues. V was pared by 0 bases and J by 0 bases, with 12 bases between. CDR3 DNA: TGCGCCAGCAGCCAAGATACCAGCAGATACTCCTACGAGCAGTACTTC. Translating gives CASSQDTSRYSYEQYF.

The chain links TRBV4-1 to TRBJ2-7, with TRBD1 identical over 8 bases. The CDR3 has 17 residues. J lost 5 bases, V lost 1 base, and 13 bases had no gene match. The germline V gene encodes CDR1 MGHRA and CDR2 YSYEKL. Here the CDR3 DNA reads TGCGCCAGCAGCCAAGGTGGAGGACAGGGCAGAGTACACGAGCAGTACTTC. Translation gives CASSQGGGQGRVHEQYF.

The genes are TRBV19 and TRBJ1-2; D is perhaps TRBD1 (5 bases). The V gene's germline CDR1 is LNHDA and CDR2 SQIVND (reference sequence). V gave up 7 bases and J gave up 3 bases, with 9 bases separating them. CDR3 size: 12 residues. The CDR3 protein is CASTGADYGYTF. The CDR3 region has the DNA TGTGCCAGTACCGGGGCGGACTATGGCTACACCTTC.

Regarding this clone: Other DNA sequences in this specimen translate into the identical CDR3. The chain joins TRBV19 to TRBJ1-2, with D tentatively TRBD1 (6 bases). The ends were cut back, 2 bases at V and 2 bases at J, with 12 bases in the middle. This CDR3 is built from 15 residues. The V gene's germline CDR1 is LNHDA and CDR2 SQIVND (reference sequence). CDR3 amino acids: CASSIRGTANYGYTF. CDR3 nucleotide sequence: TGTGCCAGTAGTATAAGGGGGACTGCCAACTATGGCTACACCTTC.

The chain is built from TRBV7-3 and TRBJ2-1; 10 nucleotides match TRBD2. The CDR3 is 15 amino acids. The germline gives CDR1 SGHTA, CDR2 FQGTGA. V was pared by 5 bases and J by 6 bases, with 7 bases of the junction left unmatched. This CDR3 is CASSLSSGSLNEQFF. The CDR3 DNA sequence: TGTGCCAGCAGCCTCTCTAGCGGGAGTCTCAATGAGCAGTTCTTC. Supplemented by reference TRBV7-3 and TRBJ2-1, the full variable domain reads GAGVSQTPSNKVTEKGKYVELRCDPISGHTALYWYRQSLGQGPEFLIYFQGTGAADDSGLPNDRFFAVRPEGSVSTLKIQRTERGDSAVYLCASSLSSGSLNEQFFGPGTRLTVL.

The chain combines TRBV30 with TRBJ2-1; D unclear. CDR1 is GTSNPN and CDR2 is SVGIG in the germline V gene (reference sequence). CDR3 size: 11 residues. The V end lost 4 bases, the J end lost 9 bases, and 10 bases lay between the germline ends. DNA for the CDR3: TGTGCCTGGACTCTAGGAAGTGAGCAGTTCTTC. Encoded protein: CAWTLGSEQFF.

Concerning this clone: This sample also contains other DNA sequences that code for the same CDR3. The J gene is TRBJ2-2, the V gene TRBV6-5; D might be TRBD1 (5 bases). The CDR3 is 14 amino acids. Germline values: CDR1 MNHEY, CDR2 SVGAGI. V shed 5 bases and J shed 1 base, with 8 bases lying between them. CDR3 residues: CASSLDRNTGELFF. CDR3 bases: TGTGCCAGCAGTCTCGACAGGAACACCGGGGAGCTGTTTTTT.

The rearrangement links TRBV2 to TRBJ1-2, with 8 bases fitting TRBD1. The germline V gene has CDR1 SNHLY and CDR2 FYNNEI. Losses at the gene ends were 6 bases for V and 6 bases for J; bases not matched to a gene: 6. CDR3 size: 13 residues. As DNA, the CDR3 is TGTGCCAGCAGGCCCACAGGGGGAGATGGCTACACCTTC. This translates into CASRPTGGDGYTF.

The chain combines TRBV19 with TRBJ2-5; 11 bases agree with TRBD2. V was clipped by 0 bases and J by 3 bases; unmatched bases: 3. CDR1 is LNHDA and CDR2 is SQIVND in the germline V gene (reference sequence). The CDR3 totals 16 residues. CDR3 region: CASSIDPSGRKETQYF. The CDR3 nucleotides are TGTGCCAGTAGTATAGATCCTAGCGGGAGGAAAGAGACCCAGTACTTC.

V usage is TRBV7-6 and J usage is TRBJ1-1, with D uncertain. Looked up from germline, CDR1 is SGHVS and CDR2 is FNYEAQ. This CDR3 is 14 amino acids long. V was clipped by 6 bases and J by 1 base, with 12 bases between them. CDR3 sequence: CASRFLEGNTEAFF. CDR3 bases: TGTGCCAGCAGATTTCTTGAGGGGAACACTGAAGCTTTCTTT.

The V call is TRBV7-7, the J call TRBJ2-3; 7 bases are a match to TRBD2. Germline CDR1 reads SSHAT; CDR2 reads FNYEAQ (reference sequence). The CDR3 is made up of 16 amino acids. V lost 1 base, J lost 2 bases, and 6 bases stayed unmatched. CDR3 DNA sequence: TGTGCCAGCAGCTTAGGGGCTGGGACTATCACAGATACGCAGTATTTT. Translated: CASSLGAGTITDTQYF.

The count of this clone is one. V is TRBV5-6 and J is TRBJ2-5, with TRBD2 as a possible D gene (5 bases). The J call is doubtful: the DNA matches TRBJ2-7 better. Germline V gives CDR1 SGHDT, CDR2 YYEEEE. The CDR3 sequence is 13 residues long. The CDR3 DNA sequence: TGTGCCAGCAGCTTGCGGGGTTCCTACGAGCAGTACTTC. It codes for CASSLRGSYEQYF.

The rearrangement joins TRBV7-9 to TRBJ1-2, with D unclear. Per germline, CDR1 SEHNR and CDR2 FQNEAQ (reference sequence). CDR3 size: 12 residues. The germline V and J ends were trimmed by 4 bases and 8 bases, with 11 bases remaining between them. DNA of the CDR3: TGTGCCAGCAGCTCGTCCTCGGAGGGCTACACCTTC. Amino acid sequence: CASSSSSEGYTF.

The rearrangement joins TRBV6-5 to TRBJ1-1, with D unresolved. V lost 6 bases, J lost 4 bases, and 12 bases lay in between. The CDR3 totals 13 residues. Germline CDR1 and CDR2: MNHEY and SVGAGI. CDR3 bases: TGTGCCAGCAGCACCGGAGGGTCCACTGAAGCTTTCTTT. Encoded protein: CASSTGGSTEAFF.

Regarding this clone: The identical CDR3 is also encoded by other nucleotide sequences in the sample. The gene calls are TRBV18 and TRBJ2-3, with 8 bases aligning to TRBD2. J lost 3 bases, V lost 3 bases, and 2 bases had no gene match. The CDR3 sequence is 14 residues long. Germline V gene sequence: CDR1 KGHSH, CDR2 LQKENI. The CDR3 reads CASSPGLGTDTQYF. CDR3 bases: TGTGCCAGCTCACCGGGACTAGGAACAGATACGCAGTATTTT. Full variable domain (remainder filled in from reference TRBV18 and TRBJ2-3): NAGVMQNPRHLVRRRGQEARLRCSPMKGHSHVYWYRQLPEEGLKFMVYLQKENIIDESGMPKERFSAEFPKEGPSILRIQQVVRGDSAAYFCASSPGLGTDTQYFGPGTRLTVL.

The J gene is TRBJ2-3, the V gene TRBV14, with 14 bases lining up with TRBD2. V lost 5 bases to trimming and J lost 3 bases; unmatched junction nucleotides: 13. Germline V gene lookup returns CDR1 SGHDN and CDR2 FVKESK. There are 19 residues in the CDR3. CDR3 bases: TGTGCCAGCAGCTCTTCAGGAGGGACTAGCGGGAGCTTAACAGATACGCAGTATTTT. This sequence encodes CASSSSGGTSGSLTDTQYF. Looking up the rest from reference TRBV14 and TRBJ2-3 gives the full variable domain: EAGVTQFPSHSVIEKGQTVTLRCDPISGHDNLYWYRRVMGKEIKFLLHFVKESKQDESGMPNNRFLAERTGGTYSTLKVQPAELEDSGVYFCASSSSGGTSGSLTDTQYFGPGTRLTVL.

The V gene is TRBV11-2, the J gene TRBJ1-1, with D possibly matching TRBD1 (5 bases). The CDR3 is made up of 19 amino acids. Per germline, CDR1 SGHAT and CDR2 FQNNGV. Trimming removed 2 bases at V and 3 bases at J, with 25 bases between. The CDR3 reads CASSLSRTIKLGRDTEAFF. In DNA form, the CDR3 reads TGTGCCAGCAGCTTATCCCGGACAATAAAATTGGGGAGGGACACTGAAGCTTTCTTT.

The chain combines TRBV19 with TRBJ1-2; TRBD1 agrees at 10 bases. Looked up from germline, CDR1 is LNHDA and CDR2 is SQIVND (reference sequence). The CDR3 covers 16 residues. V shed 6 bases and J 6 bases; nucleotides not matched to a gene: 13. The DNA for the CDR3 is TGTGCCAGTAGCCAAAGTTTCCGGGACAGGGGACATGGCTACACCTTC. Translating it yields CASSQSFRDRGHGYTF. Supplemented by reference TRBV19 and TRBJ1-2, the full variable domain reads DGGITQSPKYLFRKEGQNVTLSCEQNLNHDAMYWYRQDPGQGLRLIYYSQIVNDFQKGDIAEGYSVSREKKESFPLTVTSAQKNPTAFYLCASSQSFRDRGHGYTFGSGTRLTVV.

The chain has TRBV4-3 and TRBJ2-7; maybe TRBD2 (6 bases). From germline, CDR1 is LGHNA and CDR2 YSLEER. This CDR3 has 14 amino acids. V was shortened by 3 bases and J by 4 bases, with 13 bases between the two germline ends. The CDR3 DNA sequence: TGCGCCAGCAGCCAGCGGGACGGCATATACGAGCAGTACTTC. This translates into CASSQRDGIYEQYF.

V is TRBV5-6 and J is TRBJ1-3; no clear D gene. The CDR3 has 14 amino acids. With 3 bases removed from V and 4 bases from J, the gap between germline ends came to 11 bases. Germline V gene sequence: CDR1 SGHDT, CDR2 YYEEEE. The CDR3 sequence is CASSSEGRGNTIYF. The CDR3 DNA reads as TGTGCCAGCAGCTCAGAAGGGCGAGGAAACACCATATATTTT.

The V call is TRBV19, the J call TRBJ2-7; D gene uncertain. Per the germline V gene, CDR1 is LNHDA and CDR2 is SQIVND (reference sequence). This CDR3 is built from 14 residues. V shed 6 bases and J shed 2 bases, with 14 bases lying between them. DNA for the CDR3: TGTGCCAGTAGCGGCGGCTATCTAACCTACGAGCAGTACTTC. It encodes CASSGGYLTYEQYF. Variable domain in full (rest from reference TRBV19 and TRBJ2-7): DGGITQSPKYLFRKEGQNVTLSCEQNLNHDAMYWYRQDPGQGLRLIYYSQIVNDFQKGDIAEGYSVSREKKESFPLTVTSAQKNPTAFYLCASSGGYLTYEQYFGPGTRLTVT.

This chain connects TRBV7-2 to TRBJ2-2; D not certain. This CDR3 is 16 amino acids long. Trimming cost V 2 bases and J 0 bases, with 10 bases left between them. Germline CDR1 and CDR2: SGHTA and FQGNSA. As DNA, the CDR3 is TGTGCCAGCAGCTTACGTCTGTGGCCGAACACCGGGGAGCTGTTTTTT. Its protein product is CASSLRLWPNTGELFF. The full variable domain, in which reference TRBV7-2 and TRBJ2-2 provide the parts outside the CDR3, is GAGVSQSPSNKVTEKGKDVELRCDPISGHTALYWYRQSLGQGLEFLIYFQGNSAPDKSGLPSDRFSAERTGGSVSTLTIQRTQQEDSAVYLCASSLRLWPNTGELFFGEGSRLTVL.

The genes are TRBV19 and TRBJ2-7; 7 nucleotides match TRBD1. The CDR3 totals 16 residues. Germline CDR1 reads LNHDA; CDR2 reads SQIVND (reference sequence). The junction had 14 bases not matched to a gene; V was cut back by 5 bases and J by 4 bases. CDR3 in DNA: TGTGCCAGTAGTCCGAATGACAGGGTAGGGGTTTACGAGCAGTACTTC. Amino acid sequence: CASSPNDRVGVYEQYF.

This chain joins TRBV27 and TRBJ1-4; 10 bases map to TRBD1. This CDR3 comprises 18 residues. Unmatched junction bases numbered 5, after V lost 1 base and J lost 0 bases. The germline gives CDR1 MNHEY, CDR2 SMNVEV (reference sequence). The CDR3 reads CASSLLGQGSATNEKLFF. The CDR3 nucleotides read TGTGCCAGCAGTTTATTGGGACAGGGGTCCGCAACTAATGAAAAACTGTTTTTT.

J is TRBJ1-1 and V is TRBV5-5; D call uncertain. V was pared by 2 bases and J by 0 bases, with 5 bases between. Germline CDR1 reads SGHKS; CDR2 reads YYEKEE (reference sequence). The CDR3 has 13 residues. In nucleotides, the CDR3 is TGTGCCAGCAGCTTAAACATGAACACTGAAGCTTTCTTT. As protein: CASSLNMNTEAFF.

The J gene is TRBJ1-2, the V gene TRBV28; a weak D match, TRBD1 (5 bases). The V gene lost 4 bases and the J gene lost 6 bases, with 12 bases spanning the gap. Germline CDR1 reads MDHEN; CDR2 reads SYDVKM. The CDR3 runs to 13 residues. The CDR3 DNA reads as TGTGCCAGCAGTTCGTGGGGGGTCGATGGCTACACCTTC. It yields the protein CASSSWGVDGYTF.

The chain links TRBV6-1 to TRBJ1-3, with 9 positions matching TRBD1. From germline, CDR1 is MNHNS and CDR2 SASEGT. The CDR3 covers 15 residues. The junction had 3 bases not matched to a gene; V was cut back by 3 bases and J by 3 bases. CDR3 sequence reads: CASSEGTGYGNTIYF. In nucleotides, the CDR3 is TGTGCCAGCAGTGAGGGGACAGGGTATGGAAACACCATATATTTT.

The rearrangement joins TRBV7-6 to TRBJ1-4; 8 bases are shared with TRBD1. The germline V gene has CDR1 SGHVS and CDR2 FNYEAQ. Trimming took 2 bases from V and 8 from J; bases not matched to a gene: 7. CDR3 size: 15 residues. The CDR3 region has the DNA TGTGCCAGCAGCTTAAGACAGGGGATGGGGGAAAAACTGTTTTTT. Translating it yields CASSLRQGMGEKLFF.

V is TRBV18 and J is TRBJ1-3; D is ambiguous. The CDR3 is 16 amino acids. The V end was cut by 2 bases, the J end by 0 bases, with 11 bases between. Germline V lookup: CDR1 KGHSH, CDR2 LQKENI. In DNA, the CDR3 is TGTGCCAGCTCACCAGGGTTGGGAGACTCTGGAAACACCATATATTTT. Its protein is CASSPGLGDSGNTIYF.

The chain employs TRBV5-1 and TRBJ1-1; D unclear. CDR1 and CDR2 (germline): SGHRS, YFSETQ. The CDR3 is 14 residues long. Trimming left V 2 bases short and J 4 bases short, with 12 bases between. The CDR3 sequence is CASSFRLGGTEAFF. The DNA for the CDR3 is TGCGCCAGCAGCTTTCGTCTGGGTGGCACTGAAGCTTTCTTT.

The rearrangement links TRBV19 to TRBJ1-5, with TRBD1 matching over 10 bases. Germline CDR1 LNHDA, CDR2 SQIVND (reference sequence). The CDR3 spans 16 residues. V shed 3 bases and J 6 bases; nucleotides not matched to a gene: 8. CDR3 nucleotides: TGTGCCAGTAGTATTCGGACAGGGGGAACGAGTCAGCCCCAGCATTTT. Amino acid sequence: CASSIRTGGTSQPQHF. Full variable domain (outside the CDR3, taken from reference TRBV19 and TRBJ1-5): DGGITQSPKYLFRKEGQNVTLSCEQNLNHDAMYWYRQDPGQGLRLIYYSQIVNDFQKGDIAEGYSVSREKKESFPLTVTSAQKNPTAFYLCASSIRTGGTSQPQHFGDGTRLSIL.